This T cell receptor beta chain was captured by sequencing in a study of Tregs in tolerant kidney transplant recipients. Study observations and caveats: Validation in larger populations is needed because few patients were studied. This study did not directly address biological reproducibility.

Related graft donors supplied nonmyeloablative bone marrow transplants, and mixed chimerism was transient. CD4+CD25+CD127- Tregs, CD4+CD25- non-Tregs, CD4 and CD8 cells were sorted. Sequenced by immunoSEQ multiplex PCR; TCRdb stores in-frame clones only, minus some. The sample includes some 30,000 clones. A remark on this clone: Its antigen remains unidentified. The observed sequence ends 3 residues before the CDR3 terminus, with the missing tail filled in from the germline J gene.

CDR3 length: 15 residues. The V gene's germline CDR1 is KGHSH and CDR2 LQKENI. The J segment lost 6 bases and the V segment lost 3 bases, leaving 7 bases of the junction unmatched. Here the sequenced sample was CD4+ T cells from blood (PBMCs), taken 24 months after the transplant. This sequence originates from a human patient who received a combined kidney and bone marrow transplant. Among the T cells, some may be from the graft donor. The gene calls are TRBV18 and TRBJ2-2, with 7 bases fitting TRBD2. Partial CDR3 DNA: TGTGCCAGCTCACCCCCCTGGGGGGGGGCCGGGGAG. This encodes CASSPPWGGAGE. The full-length CDR3 reads as CASSPPWGGAGELFF.